This T cell receptor beta chain originates from a study of PD-1 blockade in classical Hodgkin lymphoma. The time point denotes: cycle 4 day 1 (C4D1), after less than 7 weeks of nivolumab. Each patient's relapse followed autologous stem cell transplantation, and brentuximab vedotin exposure varied. In germline, CDR1 is SGHVS, CDR2 FNYEAQ. Trimming removed 5 bases at V and 4 bases at J, with 11 bases between. This CDR3 region has 13 residues. Profiled with immunoSEQ multiplex PCR; TCRdb holds only in-frame clones, not every one. The sample yields roughly 100,000 clones, approximately 89% seen once. The TCR originated in a human donor with classical Hodgkin lymphoma. This chain uses TRBV7-6 with TRBJ2-5; tentatively, D is TRBD1 or TRBD2 (5 bases each). The source was peripheral blood mononuclear cells (PBMCs), collected before the fourth cycle of nivolumab. CDR3 nucleotides: TGTGCCAGCAGCCCAATTGGGGGAGAGACCCAGTACTTC. It is translated as CASSPIGGETQYF.